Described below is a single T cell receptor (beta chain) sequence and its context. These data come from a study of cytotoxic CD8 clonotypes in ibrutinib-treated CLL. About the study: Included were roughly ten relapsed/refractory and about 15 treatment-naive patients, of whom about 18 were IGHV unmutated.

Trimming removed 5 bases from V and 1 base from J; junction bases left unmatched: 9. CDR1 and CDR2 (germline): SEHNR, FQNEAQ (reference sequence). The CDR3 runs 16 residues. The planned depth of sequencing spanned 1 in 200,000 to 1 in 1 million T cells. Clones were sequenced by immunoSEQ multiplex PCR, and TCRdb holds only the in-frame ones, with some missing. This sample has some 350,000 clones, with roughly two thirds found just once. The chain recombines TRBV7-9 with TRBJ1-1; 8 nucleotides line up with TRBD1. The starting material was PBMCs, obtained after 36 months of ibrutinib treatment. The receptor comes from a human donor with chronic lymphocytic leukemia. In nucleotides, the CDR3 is TGTGCCAGCAGCATTACAGCCGGGACAGGGAACACTGAAGCTTTCTTT. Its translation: CASSITAGTGNTEAFF. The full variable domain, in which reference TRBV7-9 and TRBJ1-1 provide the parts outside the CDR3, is DTGVSQNPRHKITKRGQNVTFRCDPISEHNRLYWYRQTLGQGPEFLTYFQNEAQLEKSRLLSDRFSAERPKGSFSTLEIQRTEQGDSAMYLCASSITAGTGNTEAFFGQGTRLTVV.